This T cell receptor beta chain was obtained from a study of T-cell memory formation after mild COVID-19 (dated by TCRdb to about 2021). General notes on the study: TCR sequence clusters from the two donors were largely donor specific. The cohort comprised two young, previously healthy adult volunteers, one female and one male. Longitudinal TCRalpha and TCRbeta repertoire sequencing tracked T-cell clones expanding and contracting after mild COVID-19 in two donors.

The research as a whole found: Only a couple of mild cases were covered by the study, and larger cohorts that include severe cases with pre-infection samples were considered necessary. Contracting CD4+ clones appeared mostly in the CM and EM memory subsets, whereas CD8+ clones were enriched in EMRA. SARS-CoV-2 specificity of the second-wave clones peaking on day 37 was not confirmed. Some responding clones were found in pre-infection memory, which suggests that pre-existing cross-reactive memory T cells took part in the SARS-CoV-2 response. From day 15 to 85, contracting clones showed balanced CD4/CD8 phenotypes, whereas a second wave of clones that expanded from day 15 to 37 leaned towards CD4+.

Sequencing took place on an Illumina NovaSeq 6000. TCRalpha and TCRbeta cDNA libraries were constructed by 5'RACE with constant-segment primers, with sample barcodes and unique molecular identifiers being introduced. Trizol reagent was used to extract RNA from every sample. The libraries were amplified in two PCR steps, and the second step added a second sample barcode and Illumina TruSeq adapters. The libraries were sequenced on an Illumina NovaSeq using 2 x 150 bp paired-end reads. The paper's data handling went like this. With migec v1.2.7, reads were demultiplexed and then collapsed into UMI-guided consensus sequences. Using mixcr v2.1.11, UMI consensuses were aligned to TRA and TRB V and J templates and then assembled into clonotypes. A clonotype was counted as expanded or contracted only if both edgeR and NoisET called the change significant, with noise models trained on biological replicates. For edgeR calls, the thresholds were a false discovery rate-adjusted p below 0.01 and a log2 fold-change of 1. As an exploratory analysis of dynamics, max-normalized trajectories of the 1000 most abundant clonotypes were examined by PCA with hierarchical clustering. The CD4 or CD8 phenotype of responding clones was assigned using the separately sequenced CD4+ and CD8+ repertoires. The public reads were reprocessed in TCRdb via fastp at Q25 and MiXCR, keeping in-frame beta chains. Entries are consolidated by CDR3 protein sequence, retaining the most common genes and DNA. The V and J calls here are based on TCRdb, not the publication. The sample table lists about 250,000 distinct CDR3 sequences, 15% of them with a count of one. The ten top clones hold around 2.2% of the sample.

Between the V and J ends, shortened by 3 bases and 4 bases respectively, the junction contains 16 bases. The CDR3 starts with the cysteine, ends with the phenylalanine, and has 16 residues. Only CDR3 DNA is held: 48 bases, read in frame from base 1. Based on the germline V gene, the CDR1 and CDR2 sequences are LGHNA and YSLEER. A note on this clonotype: It has no known antigen specificity. Per-base quality was not reported, and no clone a single base away is much larger than it.

Ficoll-Paque density gradient centrifugation was the method used to isolate PBMCs. The rearrangement combines TRBV4-3 with TRBJ2-1; a weak D assignment points to TRBD1 (8 bases agree). This sequence originates from an adult woman who had mild COVID-19 (a few samples of this study predate the infection). The sample titles of this study are shuffled in the database, so cell type and time point are left out; the donor was told from shared clones. The source material was PBMCs or a T cell subset sorted from them (not recorded which). The CDR3 protein: CASSHGGQGGYNEQFF. The nucleotide sequence reads as follows: TGCGCCAGCAGCCATGGAGGACAGGGAGGGTACAATGAGCAGTTCTTC.